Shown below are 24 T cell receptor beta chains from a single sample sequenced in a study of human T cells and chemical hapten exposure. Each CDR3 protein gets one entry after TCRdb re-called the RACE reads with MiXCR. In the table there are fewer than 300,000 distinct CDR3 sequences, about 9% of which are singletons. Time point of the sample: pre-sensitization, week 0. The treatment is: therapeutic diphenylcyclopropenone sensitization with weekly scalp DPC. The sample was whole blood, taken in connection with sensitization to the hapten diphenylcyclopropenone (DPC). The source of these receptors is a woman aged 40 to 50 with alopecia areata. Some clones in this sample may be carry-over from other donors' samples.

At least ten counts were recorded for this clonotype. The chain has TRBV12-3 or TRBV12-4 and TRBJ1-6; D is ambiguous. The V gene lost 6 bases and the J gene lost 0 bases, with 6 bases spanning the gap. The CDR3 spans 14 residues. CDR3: CASSQSSYNSPLHF. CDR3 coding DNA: TGTGCCAGCAGCCAGAGCTCCTATAATTCACCCCTCCACTTT.

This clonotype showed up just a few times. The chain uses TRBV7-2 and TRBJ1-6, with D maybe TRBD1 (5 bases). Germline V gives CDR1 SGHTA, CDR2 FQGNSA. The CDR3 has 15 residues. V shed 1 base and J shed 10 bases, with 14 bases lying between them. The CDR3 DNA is TGTGCCAGCAGCTTAGTGGTTGACAGCTCCTCACCCCTCCACTTT. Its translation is CASSLVVDSSSPLHF.

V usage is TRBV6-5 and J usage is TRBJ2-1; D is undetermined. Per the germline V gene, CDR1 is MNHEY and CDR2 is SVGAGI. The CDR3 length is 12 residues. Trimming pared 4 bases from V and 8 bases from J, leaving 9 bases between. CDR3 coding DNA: TGTGCCAGCAGTTGGGGTTGGGATGAGCAGTTCTTC. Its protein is CASSWGWDEQFF.

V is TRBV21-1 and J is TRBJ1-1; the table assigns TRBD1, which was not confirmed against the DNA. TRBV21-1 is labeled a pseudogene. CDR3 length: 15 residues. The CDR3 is CASSKGGDPFFPAFF. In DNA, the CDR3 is TGTGCCAGCAGCAAAGGGGGGGATCCATTTTTTCCGGCTTTCTTT.

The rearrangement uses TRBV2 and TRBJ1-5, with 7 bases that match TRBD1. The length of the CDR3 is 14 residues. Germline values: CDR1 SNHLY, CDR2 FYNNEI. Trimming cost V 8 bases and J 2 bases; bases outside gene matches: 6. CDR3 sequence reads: CASLEGAGNQPQHF. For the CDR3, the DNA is TGTGCCAGCCTGGAGGGGGCTGGCAATCAGCCCCAGCATTTT.

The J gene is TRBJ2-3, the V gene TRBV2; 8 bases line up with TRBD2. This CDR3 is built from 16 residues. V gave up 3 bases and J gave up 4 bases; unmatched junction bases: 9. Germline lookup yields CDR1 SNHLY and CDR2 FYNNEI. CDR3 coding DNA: TGTGCCAGCAGTGAGGGACTAGTGGGAGATGCAGATACGCAGTATTTT. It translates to CASSEGLVGDADTQYF.

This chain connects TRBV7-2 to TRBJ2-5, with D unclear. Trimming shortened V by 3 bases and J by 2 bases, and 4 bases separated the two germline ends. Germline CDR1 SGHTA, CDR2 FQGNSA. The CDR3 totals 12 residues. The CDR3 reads CASSFQQETQYF. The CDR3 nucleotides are TGTGCCAGCAGCTTCCAGCAAGAGACCCAGTACTTC.

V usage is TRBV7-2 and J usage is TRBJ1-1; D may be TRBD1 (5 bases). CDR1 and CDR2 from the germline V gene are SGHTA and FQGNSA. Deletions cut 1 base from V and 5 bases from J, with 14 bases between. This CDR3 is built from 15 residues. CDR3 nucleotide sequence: TGTGCCAGCAGCTTAGGCGCAGGGATGGGGACTGAAGCTTTCTTT. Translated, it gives CASSLGAGMGTEAFF.

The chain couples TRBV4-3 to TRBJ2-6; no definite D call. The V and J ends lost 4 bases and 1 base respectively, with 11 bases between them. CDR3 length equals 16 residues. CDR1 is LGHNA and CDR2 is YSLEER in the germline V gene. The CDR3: CASSRIAVSGANVLTF. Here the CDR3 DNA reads TGCGCCAGCAGCCGAATCGCGGTATCTGGGGCCAACGTCCTGACTTTC.

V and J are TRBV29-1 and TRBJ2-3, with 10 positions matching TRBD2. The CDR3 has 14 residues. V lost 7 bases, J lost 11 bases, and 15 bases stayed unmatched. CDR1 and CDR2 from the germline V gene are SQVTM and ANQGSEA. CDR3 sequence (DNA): TGCAGCGCAGAAACTAGCGGGGTCGGTAATAGGCAGTATTTT. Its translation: CSAETSGVGNRQYF.

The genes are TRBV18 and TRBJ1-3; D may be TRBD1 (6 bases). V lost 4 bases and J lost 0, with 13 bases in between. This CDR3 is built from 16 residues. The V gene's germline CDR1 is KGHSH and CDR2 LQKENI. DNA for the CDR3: TGTGCCAGCTCACAACGGACAGTGAACTCTGGAAACACCATATATTTT. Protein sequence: CASSQRTVNSGNTIYF. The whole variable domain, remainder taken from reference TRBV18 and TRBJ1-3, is NAGVMQNPRHLVRRRGQEARLRCSPMKGHSHVYWYRQLPEEGLKFMVYLQKENIIDESGMPKERFSAEFPKEGPSILRIQQVVRGDSAAYFCASSQRTVNSGNTIYFGEGSWLTVV.

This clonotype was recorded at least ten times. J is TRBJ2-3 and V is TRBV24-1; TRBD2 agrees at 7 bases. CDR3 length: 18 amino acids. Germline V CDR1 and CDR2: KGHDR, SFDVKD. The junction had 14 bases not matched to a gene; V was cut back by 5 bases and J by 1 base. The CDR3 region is CATSGRPLTGGGTDTQYF. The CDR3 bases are TGTGCCACCAGTGGCCGGCCGTTAACGGGAGGCGGCACAGATACGCAGTATTTT.

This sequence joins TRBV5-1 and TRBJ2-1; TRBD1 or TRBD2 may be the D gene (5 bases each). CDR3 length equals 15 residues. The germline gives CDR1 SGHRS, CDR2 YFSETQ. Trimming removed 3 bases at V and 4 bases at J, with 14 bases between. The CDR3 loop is CASSSTGTRYNEQFF. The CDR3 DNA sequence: TGCGCCAGCAGCTCGACCGGGACCCGATACAATGAGCAGTTCTTC.

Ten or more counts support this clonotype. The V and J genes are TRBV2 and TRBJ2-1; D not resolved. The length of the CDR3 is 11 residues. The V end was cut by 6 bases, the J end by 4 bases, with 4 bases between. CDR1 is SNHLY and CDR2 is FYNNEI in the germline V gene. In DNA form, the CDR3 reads TGTGCCAGCAGAGAGTACAATGAGCAGTTCTTC. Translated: CASREYNEQFF.

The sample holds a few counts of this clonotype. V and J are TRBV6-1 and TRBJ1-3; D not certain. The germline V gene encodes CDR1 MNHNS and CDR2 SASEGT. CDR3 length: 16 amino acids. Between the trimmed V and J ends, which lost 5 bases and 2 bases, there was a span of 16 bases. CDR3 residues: CASSSAVGLPGNTIYF. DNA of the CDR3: TGTGCCAGCAGTTCTGCCGTAGGTTTGCCTGGAAACACCATATATTTT.

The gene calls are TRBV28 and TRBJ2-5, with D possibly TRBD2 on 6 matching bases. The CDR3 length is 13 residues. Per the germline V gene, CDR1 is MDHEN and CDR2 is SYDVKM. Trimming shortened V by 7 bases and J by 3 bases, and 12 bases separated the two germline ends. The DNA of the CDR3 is TGTGCCAGCACCCTTAGCGGTGAAGAGACCCAGTACTTC. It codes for CASTLSGEETQYF.

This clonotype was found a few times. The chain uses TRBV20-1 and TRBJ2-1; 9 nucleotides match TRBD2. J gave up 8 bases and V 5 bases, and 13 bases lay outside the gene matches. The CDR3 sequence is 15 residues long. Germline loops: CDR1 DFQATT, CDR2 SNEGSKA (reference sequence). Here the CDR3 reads CSAYSGGRAPHEQFF. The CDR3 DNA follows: TGCAGTGCTTACTCTGGCGGGAGGGCCCCCCATGAGCAGTTCTTC.

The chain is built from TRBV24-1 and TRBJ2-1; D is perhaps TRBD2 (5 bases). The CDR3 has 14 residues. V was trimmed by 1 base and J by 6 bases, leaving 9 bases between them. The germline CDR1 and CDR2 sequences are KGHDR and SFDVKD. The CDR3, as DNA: TGTGCCACCAGTGATTTTGGCGGGTTCAATGAGCAGTTCTTC. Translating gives CATSDFGGFNEQFF.

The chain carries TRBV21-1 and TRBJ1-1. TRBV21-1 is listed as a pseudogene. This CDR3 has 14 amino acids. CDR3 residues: CASSKNPLNTEAFF. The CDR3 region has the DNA TGTGCCAGCAGCAAAAATCCCCTGAACACTGAAGCTTTCTTT.

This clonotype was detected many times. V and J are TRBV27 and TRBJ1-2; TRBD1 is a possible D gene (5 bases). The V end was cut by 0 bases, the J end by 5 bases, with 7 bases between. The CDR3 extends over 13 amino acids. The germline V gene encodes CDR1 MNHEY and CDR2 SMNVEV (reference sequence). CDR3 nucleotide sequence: TGTGCCAGCAGTTTATCGGGACTGTATGGCTACACCTTC. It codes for CASSLSGLYGYTF.

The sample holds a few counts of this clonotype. The CDR3 spells CASSQDLAGGAREQYF. Written as DNA, the CDR3 is TGTGCCAGCAGCCAAGATCTAGCGGGAGGGGCTCGGGAGCAGTACTTC. The chain recombines TRBV3-1 with TRBJ2-7; TRBD2 matches 12 bases. The CDR3 consists of 16 residues. The ends lost 0 bases at V and 7 bases at J; junction bases unmatched: 7. Germline CDR1 LGHDT, CDR2 YNNKEL (reference sequence).

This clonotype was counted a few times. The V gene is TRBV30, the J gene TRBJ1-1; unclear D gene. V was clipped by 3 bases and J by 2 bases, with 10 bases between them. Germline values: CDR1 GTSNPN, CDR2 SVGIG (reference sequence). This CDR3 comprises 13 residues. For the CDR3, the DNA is TGTGCCTGGAGCGCAGAAATCAACACTGAAGCTTTCTTT. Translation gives CAWSAEINTEAFF.

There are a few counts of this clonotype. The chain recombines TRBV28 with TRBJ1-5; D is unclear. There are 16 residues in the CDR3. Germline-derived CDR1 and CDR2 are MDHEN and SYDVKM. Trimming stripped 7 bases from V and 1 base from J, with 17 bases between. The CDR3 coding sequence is TGTGCCAGCACCCGCTCCGGGGTCGCGAGCAATCAGCCCCAGCATTTT. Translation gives CASTRSGVASNQPQHF. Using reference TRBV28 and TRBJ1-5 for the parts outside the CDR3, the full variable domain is DVKVTQSSRYLVKRTGEKVFLECVQDMDHENMFWYRQDPGLGLRLIYFSYDVKMKEKGDIPEGYSVSREKKERFSLILESASTNQTSMYLCASTRSGVASNQPQHFGDGTRLSIL.

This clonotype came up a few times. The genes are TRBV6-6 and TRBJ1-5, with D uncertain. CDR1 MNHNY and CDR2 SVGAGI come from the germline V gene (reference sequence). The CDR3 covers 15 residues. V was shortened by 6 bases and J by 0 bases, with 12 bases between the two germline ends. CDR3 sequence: CASRAEVGSNQPQHF. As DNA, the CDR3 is TGTGCCAGCAGGGCCGAAGTGGGTAGCAATCAGCCCCAGCATTTT.